The source of this T cell receptor beta chain is a study of PD-1 blockade in mismatch repair-deficient tumors. Study at large: Enrolled about 2012-2016, patients had progressing, pretreated mismatch repair-deficient cancers of about twelve types.

J lost 5 bases, V lost 6 bases, and 7 bases had no gene match. The CDR3 totals 15 residues. CDR1 SNHLY and CDR2 FYNNEI come from the germline V gene. The study, taken as a whole, reports: After pembrolizumab, tumor-resident clones rose rapidly, then generally contracted before radiologic responses.

About this clone itself: What it binds is not known.

The time point is: roughly ten-day in vitro stimulation with candidate neoantigen peptide 3. Each of about seven ELISpot-reactive candidate peptides was used for roughly 11-day stimulation. Only in-frame clones appear in the TCRdb table, and some are missing; sequencing was by immunoSEQ multiplex PCR. The data hold approximately 10,000 clones, with about nine tenths observed a single time. The TCR originated in an adult with mismatch repair-deficient cancer. The specimen was cells cultured in vitro, collected from a patient treated with pembrolizumab. The chain employs TRBV2 and TRBJ1-4; 9 bases map to TRBD1. The CDR3 bases are TGTGCCAGCAGCGAGGACAGGGGACGGAATGAAAAACTGTTTTTT. It yields the protein CASSEDRGRNEKLFF.